Listed here are 14 T cell receptor beta chains from one sample, sequenced in a study of identical twins. TCRdb reprocessed the 5' RACE reads via MiXCR and lists one record per CDR3 protein. The sample includes approximately 350,000 distinct CDR3 sequences, approximately 13% seen only once; the top ten take 7.2%. This sample also belongs to another study, concerning yellow fever vaccine responses in identical twins.

Material: CD8+ T cells sorted from blood. The receptors derive from a woman under 30 in good health.

This clonotype has ten or more counts. This chain joins TRBV5-6 and TRBJ2-7; D call uncertain. Trimming shortened V by 0 bases and J by 3 bases, and 7 bases separated the two germline ends. The germline V gene encodes CDR1 SGHDT and CDR2 YYEEEE. This CDR3 is 13 amino acids long. DNA for the CDR3: TGTGCCAGCAGCTTGGCCGTCAGCTACGAGCAGTACTTC. It codes for CASSLAVSYEQYF.

This clonotype was recorded at least ten times. The genes are TRBV29-1 and TRBJ2-1, with 9 bases that match TRBD1. J was trimmed by 2 bases and V by 1 base; bases with no gene match: 6. The germline CDR1 and CDR2 sequences are SQVTM and ANQGSEA. The CDR3 is 16 residues long. The CDR3 region has the DNA TGCAGCGTTGAAGGGGGACAGGGTCTTCCCTACAATGAGCAGTTCTTC. Its protein is CSVEGGQGLPYNEQFF.

This clonotype came up a few times. The V call is TRBV7-9, the J call TRBJ2-5; D is possibly TRBD2 (7 bases). From germline, CDR1 is SEHNR and CDR2 FQNEAQ (reference sequence). V lost 3 bases, J lost 2 bases, and 16 bases lay in between. This CDR3 comprises 16 residues. This CDR3 is CASSLSAGALQETQYF. The CDR3 coding sequence is TGTGCCAGCAGCTTGTCGGCGGGGGCCCTACAAGAGACCCAGTACTTC.

V gene TRBV19 combines with J gene TRBJ2-3, with 7 nucleotides matching TRBD2. This CDR3 spans 17 amino acids. Germline V gene lookup returns CDR1 LNHDA and CDR2 SQIVND (reference sequence). V shed 6 bases, J shed 7 bases, and the junction held 19 bases outside the gene matches. The DNA of the CDR3 is TGTGCCAGTAGCTCCGAAGCCTTCGCCAAAGCGGGGTATACGCAGTATTTT. Its translation is CASSSEAFAKAGYTQYF.

This sequence joins TRBV9 and TRBJ2-1, with 7 nucleotides matching TRBD1. Germline CDR1 SGDLS, CDR2 YYNGEE. This CDR3 is built from 17 residues. Trimming at V came to 4 bases and at J to 2 bases, leaving 12 bases not matched to a gene. CDR3 nucleotides: TGTGCCAGCAGCTCAGAGGGTATCGGGACAGCCTACAATGAGCAGTTCTTC. Residues: CASSSEGIGTAYNEQFF.

This clonotype has a count of ten or more. J is TRBJ2-7 and V is TRBV9, with D uncertain. The CDR3 is 13 amino acids. Germline assignment: CDR1 SGDLS and CDR2 YYNGEE. V lost 0 bases to trimming and J lost 1 base, with 5 bases between them. The CDR3 region is CASSVAESYEQYF. Written as DNA, the CDR3 is TGTGCCAGCAGCGTAGCGGAGTCCTACGAGCAGTACTTC.

CDR3 protein: CASSPEEDKETQYF. The CDR3 DNA is TGTGCCAGCAGCCCGGAGGAGGATAAAGAGACCCAGTACTTC. The chain couples TRBV7-9 to TRBJ2-5; weak D call: TRBD2 (5 bases). The CDR3 sequence is 14 residues long. Germline V CDR1 and CDR2: SEHNR, FQNEAQ (reference sequence). V lost 5 bases and J lost 3, with 13 bases in between.

This clonotype was seen only a few times. The chain links TRBV9 to TRBJ2-7, with TRBD2 as a possible D gene (5 bases). The CDR3 length is 13 residues. Germline V CDR1 and CDR2: SGDLS, YYNGEE. Trimming stripped 4 bases from V and 5 bases from J, with 13 bases between. CDR3 sequence reads: CASSPRGPDEQYF. The DNA for the CDR3 is TGTGCCAGCAGCCCAAGAGGGCCGGACGAGCAGTACTTC. Full variable domain (remainder filled in from reference TRBV9 and TRBJ2-7): DSGVTQTPKHLITATGQRVTLRCSPRSGDLSVYWYQQSLDQGLQFLIQYYNGEERAKGNILERFSAQQFPDLHSELNLSSLELGDSALYFCASSPRGPDEQYFGPGTRLTVT.

As for this clonotype: Being one base from a much bigger clone, this may be a read error. The chain couples TRBV3-1 to TRBJ2-7; no clear D. The CDR3 length is 11 residues. Germline values: CDR1 LGHDT, CDR2 YNNKEL (reference sequence). The CDR3 DNA reads as TGTGTCAGCAGCGCGACCTACGAGCAGTACTTC. Its translation: CVSSATYEQYF.

V and J are TRBV20-1 and TRBJ1-6; D is ambiguous. The CDR3 contains 17 residues. The germline CDR1 and CDR2 sequences are DFQATT and SNEGSKA (reference sequence). V was cut by 1 base and J by 9 bases, with 22 bases left in between. CDR3 in DNA: TGCAGTGCTAGAGTCGAGGCAGCGCGACTTTTAGGTTCACCCCTCCACTTT. Amino acid sequence: CSARVEAARLLGSPLHF.

J is TRBJ2-7 and V is TRBV20-1; 8 nucleotides align to TRBD2. The junction had 4 bases not matched to a gene; V was cut back by 6 bases and J by 0 bases. CDR1 DFQATT and CDR2 SNEGSKA come from the germline V gene (reference sequence). This CDR3 has 13 amino acids. The CDR3 sequence is CSAREGSSYEQYV. CDR3 bases: TGCAGTGCCCGGGAGGGGAGCTCCTACGAGCAGTACGTC.

This chain connects TRBV24-1 to TRBJ1-1; 9 bases are shared with TRBD1. Germline V gene sequence: CDR1 KGHDR, CDR2 SFDVKD. After removal of 0 bases from V and 1 base from J, the junction contained 5 bases not matched to a gene. The CDR3 runs to 17 residues. The CDR3 region has the DNA TGTGCCACCAGTGATTTGAAACAGGGGGCAGGGAACACTGAAGCTTTCTTT. It codes for CATSDLKQGAGNTEAFF.

V is TRBV7-6 and J is TRBJ2-3; TRBD2 aligns across 10 bases. V trimming: 4 bases; J trimming: 0 bases; junction bases outside the gene matches: 13. This CDR3 is built from 19 residues. Germline CDR1 is SGHVS and CDR2 is FNYEAQ. CDR3 DNA: TGTGCCAGCAGCTACCCCGAGAGCGGGGGGGATATTAGCACAGATACGCAGTATTTT. Protein sequence: CASSYPESGGDISTDTQYF.

The rearrangement uses TRBV28 and TRBJ2-7, with D perhaps TRBD1 (6 bases). Trimming left V 6 bases short and J 6 bases short, with 12 bases between. CDR1 and CDR2 from the germline V gene are MDHEN and SYDVKM. The CDR3 length is 12 residues. The DNA for the CDR3 is TGTGCCAGCAGCCTGGGGGCTTTCGAGCAGTACTTC. This translates into CASSLGAFEQYF.